This T cell receptor beta chain was retrieved from a study of long-term antiretroviral therapy in people with HIV. For this clone: The target antigen is unknown.

The CDR3 has 17 residues. The V end was cut by 3 bases, the J end by 2 bases, with 20 bases between. Germline CDR1 is SGHAT and CDR2 is FQNNGV. Sequencing used immunoSEQ v3.0 at survey level. Sequencing was designed to cover about 40,000-55,000 T-cell genomes in each sample. The protocol was immunoSEQ multiplex PCR, while the TCRdb copy is restricted to in-frame clones and leaves out a portion. The data contain 35,000 to 45,000 clones, about 93% of them singletons. Study-wide points: ART-treated samples gained diversity yet remained below transplant donor controls.

This TCR was sampled from a woman between 50 and 59 years old with HIV. The chain links TRBV11-2 to TRBJ2-7, with unresolved D. Sequenced here: unsorted PBMCs, sampled 4.1 years after starting antiretroviral therapy. The CDR3 nucleotides are TGTGCCAGCAGCTTTAGAGGCCCCGACACCGCCGCCTACGAGCAGTACTTC. It codes for CASSFRGPDTAAYEQYF.